This TCR beta chain is drawn from a study of shared clonotypes between healthy human individuals. CD45RO-negative cells were positively selected for CCR7, leaving out terminally differentiated effector memory CD45RA+ cells. This table comes from immunoSEQ multiplex PCR, and its TCRdb copy is limited to in-frame clones, with some not included. The table lists roughly 770,000 clones, just over 95% of them singletons. The CDR3 spans 13 residues. V was shortened by 8 bases and J by 0 bases, with 9 bases between the two germline ends. The germline V gene has CDR1 MNHEY and CDR2 SMNVEV (reference sequence).

The sequenced material came from naive CD8+ T cells sorted from blood. The TCR sequence derives from a man in his thirties or forties in good health. The J gene is TRBJ2-3, the V gene TRBV27; weak D call: TRBD2 (5 bases). The CDR3 region has the DNA TGTGCCAGCGGGAGAGGGAGCACAGATACGCAGTATTTT. It translates to CASGRGSTDTQYF.